The T cell receptor beta chain described here comes from a study of blood T cells in healthy people across ages. General observations from the study: With unsorted PBMCs, a conclusive comparison of naive versus antigen-experienced cells was not possible. Higher diversity, along with more naive CD4+ cells, distinguished long-lived donors from aged donors.

Alongside a J-beta primer mix, a sample-barcoded 5' primer served in a second PCR lasting 7 to 11 cycles. Every sample gave at least 2.5 million paired-end reads containing CDR3. MiXCR, run by TCRdb on the 5' RACE reads, gives a single entry per CDR3 protein. The sample holds 950,000 to 1,200,000 distinct CDR3 sequences, roughly two fifths seen once. This clonotype was picked up one time. Its antigen remains unknown. Approximately 9.1 milliliters was the volume of peripheral blood drawn from each donor. The receptor was isolated from a man aged 18-30 years in good health. Specimen: blood.

The CDR3 reads CASSLLTGGHRWESYTF. The CDR3 nucleotides are TGTGCCAGCAGCTTACTGACAGGGGGTCATCGTTGGGAGAGCTACACCTTC. The rearrangement uses TRBV28 and TRBJ1-2, with 9 positions matching TRBD1. From germline, CDR1 is MDHEN and CDR2 SYDVKM. CDR3 length: 17 residues. V lost 6 bases, J lost 9 bases, and 20 bases stayed unmatched.